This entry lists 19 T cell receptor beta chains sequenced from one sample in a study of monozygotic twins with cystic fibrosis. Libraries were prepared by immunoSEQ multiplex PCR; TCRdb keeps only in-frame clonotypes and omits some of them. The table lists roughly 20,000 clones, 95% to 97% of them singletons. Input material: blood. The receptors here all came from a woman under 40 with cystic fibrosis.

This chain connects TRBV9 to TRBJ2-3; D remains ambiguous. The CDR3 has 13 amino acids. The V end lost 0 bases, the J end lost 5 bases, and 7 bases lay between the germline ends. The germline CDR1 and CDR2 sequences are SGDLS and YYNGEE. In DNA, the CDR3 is TGTGCCAGCAGCGTAGGCAGGAGAGATACGCAGTATTTT. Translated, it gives CASSVGRRDTQYF.

In DNA form, the CDR3 reads TGTGCCAGCAGCTTGGCCGGGACACAGAACACTGAAGCTTTCTTT. Its protein is CASSLAGTQNTEAFF. V usage is TRBV5-6 and J usage is TRBJ1-1; the D gene is possibly TRBD1 (6 bases). Trimming stripped 0 bases from V and 1 base from J, with 10 bases between. CDR3 length equals 15 residues. Germline CDR1 reads SGHDT; CDR2 reads YYEEEE.

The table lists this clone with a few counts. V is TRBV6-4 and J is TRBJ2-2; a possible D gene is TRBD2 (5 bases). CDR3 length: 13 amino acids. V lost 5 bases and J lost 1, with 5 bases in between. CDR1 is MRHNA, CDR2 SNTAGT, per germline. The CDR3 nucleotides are TGTGCCAGCAGTCGGGAGAACACCGGGGAGCTGTTTTTT. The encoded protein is CASSRENTGELFF.

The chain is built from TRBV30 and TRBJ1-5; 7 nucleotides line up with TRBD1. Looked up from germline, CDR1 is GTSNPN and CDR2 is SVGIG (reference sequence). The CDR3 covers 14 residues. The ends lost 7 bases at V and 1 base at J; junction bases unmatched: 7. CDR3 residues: CASGRGESNQPQHF. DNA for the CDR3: TGTGCCTCTGGCAGGGGGGAGAGCAATCAGCCCCAGCATTTT.

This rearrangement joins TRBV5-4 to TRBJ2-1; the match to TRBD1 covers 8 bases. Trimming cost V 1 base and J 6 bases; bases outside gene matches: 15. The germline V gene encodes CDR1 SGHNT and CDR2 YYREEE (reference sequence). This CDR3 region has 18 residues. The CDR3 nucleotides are TGTGCCAGCAGCTTGAAGGCTGTTGCCAGGGGGCGAAGCAATGAGCAGTTCTTC. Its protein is CASSLKAVARGRSNEQFF.

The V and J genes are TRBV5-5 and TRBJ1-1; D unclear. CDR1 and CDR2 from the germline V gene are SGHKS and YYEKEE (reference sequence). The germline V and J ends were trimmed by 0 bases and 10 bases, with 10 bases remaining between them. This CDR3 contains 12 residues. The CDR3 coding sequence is TGTGCCAGCAGCTTGGCTCCCACACCAGCTTTCTTT. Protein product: CASSLAPTPAFF.

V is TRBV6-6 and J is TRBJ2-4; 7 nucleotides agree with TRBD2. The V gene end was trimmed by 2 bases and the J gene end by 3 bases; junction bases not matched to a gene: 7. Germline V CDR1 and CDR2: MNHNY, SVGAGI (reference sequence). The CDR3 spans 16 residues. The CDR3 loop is CASSYGVSGFKNIQYF. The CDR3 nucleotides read TGTGCCAGCAGTTACGGGGTTAGCGGGTTCAAAAACATTCAGTACTTC.

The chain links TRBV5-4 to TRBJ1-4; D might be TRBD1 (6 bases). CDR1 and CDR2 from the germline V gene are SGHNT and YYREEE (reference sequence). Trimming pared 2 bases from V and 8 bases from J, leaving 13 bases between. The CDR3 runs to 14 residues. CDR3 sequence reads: CASSFRGTGEKLFF. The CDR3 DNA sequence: TGTGCCAGCAGCTTCAGGGGCACGGGGGAAAAACTGTTTTTT.

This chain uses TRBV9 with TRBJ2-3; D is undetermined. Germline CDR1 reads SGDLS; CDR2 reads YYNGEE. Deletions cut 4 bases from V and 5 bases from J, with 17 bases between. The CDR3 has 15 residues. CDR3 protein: CASSRARSPGDTQYF. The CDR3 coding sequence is TGTGCCAGCAGCAGAGCTAGGAGCCCCGGAGATACGCAGTATTTT.

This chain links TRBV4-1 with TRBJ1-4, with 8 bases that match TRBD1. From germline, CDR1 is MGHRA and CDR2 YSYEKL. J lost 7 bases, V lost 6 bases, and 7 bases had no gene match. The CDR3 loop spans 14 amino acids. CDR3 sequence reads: CASRDRVRVEKLFF. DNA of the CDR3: TGCGCCAGCAGGGACAGGGTTCGAGTTGAAAAACTGTTTTTT.

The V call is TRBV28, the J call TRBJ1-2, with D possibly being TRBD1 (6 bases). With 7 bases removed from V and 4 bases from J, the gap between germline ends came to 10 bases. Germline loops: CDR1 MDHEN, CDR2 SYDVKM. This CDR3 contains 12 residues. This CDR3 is CASNRGGYGYTF. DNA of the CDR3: TGTGCCAGCAACCGAGGGGGCTATGGCTACACCTTC.

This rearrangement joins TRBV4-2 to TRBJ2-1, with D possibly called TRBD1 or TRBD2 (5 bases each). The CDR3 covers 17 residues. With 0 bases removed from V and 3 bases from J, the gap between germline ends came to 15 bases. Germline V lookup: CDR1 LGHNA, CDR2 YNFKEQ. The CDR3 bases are TGTGCCAGCAGCCAAGATGACCGGGGCTCAGTCTACAATGAGCAGTTCTTC. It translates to CASSQDDRGSVYNEQFF.

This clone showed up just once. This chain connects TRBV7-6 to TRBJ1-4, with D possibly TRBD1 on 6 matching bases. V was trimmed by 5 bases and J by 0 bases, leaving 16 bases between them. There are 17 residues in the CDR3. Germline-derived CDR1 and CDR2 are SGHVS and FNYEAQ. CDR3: CASSPQARGTTNEKLFF. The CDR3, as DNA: TGTGCCAGCAGCCCACAGGCCAGGGGAACAACTAATGAAAAACTGTTTTTT.

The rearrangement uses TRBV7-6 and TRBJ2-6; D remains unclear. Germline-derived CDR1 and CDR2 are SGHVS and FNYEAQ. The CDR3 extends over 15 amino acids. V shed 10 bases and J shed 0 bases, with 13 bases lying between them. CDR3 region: CATKTLTSGANVLTF. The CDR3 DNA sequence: TGTGCCACTAAGACGCTGACCTCTGGGGCCAACGTCCTGACTTTC. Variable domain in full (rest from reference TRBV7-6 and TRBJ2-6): GAGVSQSPRYKVTKRGQDVALRCDPISGHVSLYWYRQALGQGPEFLTYFNYEAQQDKSGLPNDRFSAERPEGSISTLTIQRTEQRDSAMYRCATKTLTSGANVLTFGAGSRLTVL.

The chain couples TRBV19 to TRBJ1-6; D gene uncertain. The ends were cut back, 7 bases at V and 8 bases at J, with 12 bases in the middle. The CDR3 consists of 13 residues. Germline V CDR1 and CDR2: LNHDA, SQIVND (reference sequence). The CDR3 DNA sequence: TGTGCCAGTACAACCATGATGGATTCACCCCTCCACTTT. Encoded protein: CASTTMMDSPLHF. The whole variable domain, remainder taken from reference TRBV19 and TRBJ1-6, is DGGITQSPKYLFRKEGQNVTLSCEQNLNHDAMYWYRQDPGQGLRLIYYSQIVNDFQKGDIAEGYSVSREKKESFPLTVTSAQKNPTAFYLCASTTMMDSPLHFGNGTRLTVT.

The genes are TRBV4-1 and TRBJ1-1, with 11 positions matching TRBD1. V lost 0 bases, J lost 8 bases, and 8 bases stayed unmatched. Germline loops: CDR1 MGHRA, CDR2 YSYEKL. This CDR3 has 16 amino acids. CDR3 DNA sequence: TGCGCCAGCAGCCAAGATCGAGGGACAGGGGGAAGGGAAGCTTTCTTT. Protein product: CASSQDRGTGGREAFF.

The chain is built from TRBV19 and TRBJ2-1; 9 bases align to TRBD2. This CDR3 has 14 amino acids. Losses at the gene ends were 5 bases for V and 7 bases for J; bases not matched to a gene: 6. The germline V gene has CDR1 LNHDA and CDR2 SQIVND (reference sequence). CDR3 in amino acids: CASSGLAGVNEQFF. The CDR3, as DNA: TGTGCCAGTAGTGGTTTAGCGGGGGTAAATGAGCAGTTCTTC.

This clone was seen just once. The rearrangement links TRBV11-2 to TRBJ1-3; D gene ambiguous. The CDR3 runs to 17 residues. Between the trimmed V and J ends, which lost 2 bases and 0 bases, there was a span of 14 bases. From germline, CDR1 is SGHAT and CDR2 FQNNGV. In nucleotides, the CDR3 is TGTGCCAGCAGCTTAAGTACAGCTTCTCTCTCTGGAAACACCATATATTTT. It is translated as CASSLSTASLSGNTIYF.

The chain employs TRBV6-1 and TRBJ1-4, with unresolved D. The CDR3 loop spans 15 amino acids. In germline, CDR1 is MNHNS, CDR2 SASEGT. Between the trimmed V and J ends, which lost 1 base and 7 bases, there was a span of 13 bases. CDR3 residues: CASSEDVHRSEKLFF. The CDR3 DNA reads TGTGCCAGCAGTGAAGATGTTCACCGCTCTGAAAAACTGTTTTTT.